The 30 T cell receptor beta chains presented below share a single source sample, sequenced in a study of CD8+ T cells in alopecia areata. This sample's treatment: oral pan-JAK inhibitor, 5-10 mg twice daily. Once RNA had been extracted, it was reverse transcribed into cDNA to act as the sequencing template. Method: immunoSEQ multiplex PCR; TCRdb's copy keeps in-frame clones and lacks some. The sample carries fewer than 110,000 clones, about four fifths recorded once. The sequencing used CD8+ T cells sorted from blood, collected at week 24, from a patient treated with tofacitinib. The receptors stem from a human donor with alopecia areata.

The CDR3 bases are TGTGCCAGCAGCTTGGGGGGGCGCTACGAGCAGTACTTC. This gives the protein CASSLGGRYEQYF. The rearrangement uses TRBV5-6 and TRBJ2-7; TRBD1 might be the D (6 bases). Germline V gene data show CDR1 as SGHDT and CDR2 as YYEEEE. V was cut by 0 bases and J by 3 bases, with 7 bases left in between. The CDR3 totals 13 residues.

This clone appeared a single time. CDR3 DNA: TGCGCCAGCAGCCAAGTATACGGGGGGGAAGATACGCAGTATTTT. Amino acid sequence: CASSQVYGGEDTQYF. This chain links TRBV4-3 with TRBJ2-3, with 8 bases that match TRBD2. This CDR3 has 15 residues. The germline gives CDR1 LGHNA, CDR2 YSLEER. The trim removed 1 base at V and 5 bases at J, leaving 5 bases unmatched.

This clone has more than one count but fewer than ten. V usage is TRBV29-1 and J usage is TRBJ1-5; unclear D gene. Germline-derived CDR1 and CDR2 are SQVTM and ANQGSEA. V was trimmed by 0 bases and J by 11 bases, leaving 14 bases between them. The CDR3 spans 13 residues. CDR3 sequence (DNA): TGCAGCGTTGAAGATCTTAATCTCGGGACCCAGCATTTT. This gives the protein CSVEDLNLGTQHF. Variable domain in full (rest from reference TRBV29-1 and TRBJ1-5): SAVISQKPSRDICQRGTSLTIQCQVDSQVTMMFWYRQQPGQSLTLIATANQGSEATYESGFVIDKFPISRPNLTFSTLTVSNMSPEDSSIYLCSVEDLNLGTQHFGDGTRLSIL.

This chain connects TRBV4-3 to TRBJ2-4; D may correspond to TRBD1 or TRBD2 (5 bases each). The CDR3 runs to 15 residues. Germline CDR1 and CDR2: LGHNA and YSLEER. V shed 1 base and J shed 5 bases, with 12 bases lying between them. In DNA, the CDR3 is TGCGCCAGCAGCCAAGCACCGGGACCCGAAAACATTCAGTACTTC. It encodes CASSQAPGPENIQYF.

This chain links TRBV7-9 with TRBJ2-3; TRBD2 is a possible D gene (6 bases). The germline gives CDR1 SEHNR, CDR2 FQNEAQ (reference sequence). The CDR3 contains 18 residues. V was trimmed by 1 base and J by 0 bases, leaving 17 bases between them. CDR3 residues: CASSLDAHGTHSTDTQYF. CDR3 DNA: TGTGCCAGCAGCTTAGATGCCCATGGGACTCACAGCACAGATACGCAGTATTTT. Complete variable domain (other parts from reference TRBV7-9 and TRBJ2-3): DTGVSQNPRHKITKRGQNVTFRCDPISEHNRLYWYRQTLGQGPEFLTYFQNEAQLEKSRLLSDRFSAERPKGSFSTLEIQRTEQGDSAMYLCASSLDAHGTHSTDTQYFGPGTRLTVL.

This rearrangement joins TRBV11-2 to TRBJ2-5, with D possibly TRBD2 on 5 matching bases. CDR3 length: 14 residues. V was shortened by 3 bases and J by 5 bases, with 13 bases between the two germline ends. Germline CDR1 is SGHAT and CDR2 is FQNNGV. CDR3 DNA: TGTGCCAGCAGCTTCGTCGGGGTTGGGGAGACCCAGTACTTC. Its protein is CASSFVGVGETQYF.

V gene TRBV6-6 combines with J gene TRBJ1-6, with D possibly being TRBD1 (5 bases). V shed 2 bases and J shed 6 bases, with 14 bases lying between them. Germline CDR1 is MNHNY and CDR2 is SVGAGI (reference sequence). This CDR3 has 16 amino acids. For the CDR3, the DNA is TGTGCCAGCAGTTACGATGCTATGGGGCTTAATTCACCCCTCCACTTT. Amino acids: CASSYDAMGLNSPLHF.

The chain couples TRBV6-5 to TRBJ1-5, with D possibly matching TRBD1 (5 bases). The V end was cut by 5 bases, the J end by 1 base, with 9 bases between. From germline, CDR1 is MNHEY and CDR2 SVGAGI. This CDR3 is built from 14 residues. The CDR3 region is CASSPGGSNQPQHF. Written as DNA, the CDR3 is TGTGCCAGCAGTCCCGGGGGGAGCAATCAGCCCCAGCATTTT.

The chain employs TRBV19 and TRBJ1-1, with D possibly matching TRBD1 (6 bases). This CDR3 region has 13 residues. V was pared by 3 bases and J by 3 bases, with 8 bases between. Germline lookup yields CDR1 LNHDA and CDR2 SQIVND (reference sequence). The DNA for the CDR3 is TGTGCCAGTAGTATTGGGACACACACTGAAGCTTTCTTT. Protein sequence: CASSIGTHTEAFF.

This chain uses TRBV7-9 with TRBJ2-1, with a weak D call TRBD1 (6 bases). CDR3 length: 14 residues. V was shortened by 2 bases and J by 6 bases, with 11 bases between the two germline ends. CDR1 SEHNR and CDR2 FQNEAQ come from the germline V gene (reference sequence). CDR3 coding DNA: TGTGCCAGCAGCTTAACGCTCAGGGGCAATGAGCAGTTCTTC. The encoded protein is CASSLTLRGNEQFF. Complete variable domain (other parts from reference TRBV7-9 and TRBJ2-1): DTGVSQNPRHKITKRGQNVTFRCDPISEHNRLYWYRQTLGQGPEFLTYFQNEAQLEKSRLLSDRFSAERPKGSFSTLEIQRTEQGDSAMYLCASSLTLRGNEQFFGPGTRLTVL.

The V gene is TRBV19, the J gene TRBJ2-5; D is ambiguous. This CDR3 has 14 residues. Trimming left V 4 bases short and J 1 base short, with 10 bases between. Germline assignment: CDR1 LNHDA and CDR2 SQIVND (reference sequence). In DNA, the CDR3 is TGTGCCAGTAGTAGAGGACCGCGCCAAGAGACCCAGTACTTC. This encodes CASSRGPRQETQYF.

This clone occurred a few times. The gene calls are TRBV7-9 and TRBJ2-1; either TRBD1 or TRBD2 may supply D (5 bases each). The germline V and J ends were trimmed by 2 bases and 6 bases, with 20 bases remaining between them. Germline V gene data show CDR1 as SEHNR and CDR2 as FQNEAQ (reference sequence). The CDR3 loop spans 17 amino acids. The CDR3 region has the DNA TGTGCCAGCAGCTTAAACTCGGGGCATCGGGTTGTCAATGAGCAGTTCTTC. It codes for CASSLNSGHRVVNEQFF. Full variable domain (outside the CDR3, taken from reference TRBV7-9 and TRBJ2-1): DTGVSQNPRHKITKRGQNVTFRCDPISEHNRLYWYRQTLGQGPEFLTYFQNEAQLEKSRLLSDRFSAERPKGSFSTLEIQRTEQGDSAMYLCASSLNSGHRVVNEQFFGPGTRLTVL.

The chain links TRBV7-6 to TRBJ2-2, with 9 bases fitting TRBD1. The length of the CDR3 is 14 residues. Germline V gene sequence: CDR1 SGHVS, CDR2 FNYEAQ. V was pared by 6 bases and J by 5 bases, with 4 bases of the junction left unmatched. The CDR3 sequence: CASSSGTGTGELFF. CDR3 DNA sequence: TGTGCCAGCAGTTCCGGGACAGGGACCGGGGAGCTGTTTTTT.

This clone was seen only once. The J gene is TRBJ1-6, the V gene TRBV14; no reliable D call. This CDR3 contains 16 residues. CDR1 is SGHDN, CDR2 FVKESK, per germline. V lost 3 bases to trimming and J lost 4 bases, with 13 bases between them. This CDR3 is CASSHGETVYNSPLHF. The CDR3 DNA is TGTGCCAGCAGCCACGGAGAGACCGTGTATAATTCACCCCTCCACTTT. Filled out from reference TRBV14 and TRBJ1-6, the complete variable domain reads EAGVTQFPSHSVIEKGQTVTLRCDPISGHDNLYWYRRVMGKEIKFLLHFVKESKQDESGMPNNRFLAERTGGTYSTLKVQPAELEDSGVYFCASSHGETVYNSPLHFGNGTRLTVT.

The rearrangement uses TRBV6-1 and TRBJ2-7, with 10 bases that match TRBD2. Germline trimming cut 4 bases from V and 2 bases from J; bases unmatched to any gene: 8. Germline CDR1 reads MNHNS; CDR2 reads SASEGT. This CDR3 is built from 16 residues. In nucleotides, the CDR3 is TGTGCCAGCAGTGGATATAGCGGGGGGAACACCTACGAGCAGTACTTC. Its protein is CASSGYSGGNTYEQYF.

The V gene is TRBV27, the J gene TRBJ2-1, with 7 positions matching TRBD1. CDR3 length: 15 amino acids. Germline loops: CDR1 MNHEY, CDR2 SMNVEV (reference sequence). V lost 2 bases, J lost 7 bases, and 8 bases stayed unmatched. CDR3 protein: CASSLVGGEVNEQFF. CDR3 DNA sequence: TGTGCCAGCAGTTTAGTAGGGGGCGAGGTAAATGAGCAGTTCTTC.

This chain connects TRBV6-6 to TRBJ1-2, with TRBD1 as a possible D gene (6 bases). Germline V gene data show CDR1 as MNHNY and CDR2 as SVGAGI (reference sequence). The V gene lost 4 bases and the J gene lost 3 bases, with 18 bases spanning the gap. The CDR3 consists of 16 residues. CDR3 amino acids: CASSSRDNEGYYGYTF. In DNA form, the CDR3 reads TGTGCCAGCAGTTCCAGGGACAACGAGGGGTACTATGGCTACACCTTC.

This clone was seen a single time. The rearrangement links TRBV10-2 to TRBJ2-3; possible D gene TRBD2, 6 bases. Trimming cost V 2 bases and J 6 bases, with 18 bases left between them. CDR1 and CDR2 (germline): WSHSY, SAAADI. The CDR3 covers 16 residues. The chain's CDR3 is CASSERGGENRDTQYF. The CDR3 DNA reads TGCGCCAGCAGTGAGAGAGGCGGGGAGAACCGGGATACGCAGTATTTT.

Concerning this clone: The junction does not match germline at one end; this may be a read error. The chain uses TRBV27 and TRBJ2-5, with a weak D call TRBD1 (6 bases). The CDR3 spans 15 residues. Germline CDR1 reads MNHEY; CDR2 reads SMNVEV (reference sequence). The CDR3 nucleotides are TGTGCCAGCAGTACGGGACATAGCATGCAAGAGGCCCAGTACTTC. This gives the protein CASSTGHSMQEAQYF.

The J gene is TRBJ2-5, the V gene TRBV30; 9 positions match TRBD1. V was pared by 2 bases and J by 5 bases, with 6 bases of the junction left unmatched. The CDR3 sequence is 14 residues long. Germline V gives CDR1 GTSNPN, CDR2 SVGIG (reference sequence). The CDR3 region is CAWSSGQGVETQYF. The DNA for the CDR3 is TGTGCCTGGAGTTCGGGACAGGGTGTGGAGACCCAGTACTTC.

The chain couples TRBV2 to TRBJ2-7; D perhaps matches TRBD1 (6 bases). The V end was cut by 7 bases, the J end by 3 bases, with 13 bases between. The CDR3 covers 13 residues. Germline assignment: CDR1 SNHLY and CDR2 FYNNEI. CDR3 protein: CASNRDKNYEQYF. The CDR3 region has the DNA TGTGCCAGCAACCGGGACAAGAACTACGAGCAGTACTTC.

J is TRBJ2-7 and V is TRBV7-2, with D possibly matching TRBD2 (5 bases). V was shortened by 2 bases and J by 0 bases, with 14 bases between the two germline ends. Germline V gene sequence: CDR1 SGHTA, CDR2 FQGNSA. The CDR3 has 16 amino acids. CDR3 residues: CASSLWSGSSSYEQYF. DNA for the CDR3: TGTGCCAGCAGCTTATGGAGCGGTTCGAGCTCCTACGAGCAGTACTTC. Full variable domain (remainder filled in from reference TRBV7-2 and TRBJ2-7): GAGVSQSPSNKVTEKGKDVELRCDPISGHTALYWYRQSLGQGLEFLIYFQGNSAPDKSGLPSDRFSAERTGGSVSTLTIQRTQQEDSAVYLCASSLWSGSSSYEQYFGPGTRLTVT.

A few counts support this clone. The chain has TRBV7-3 and TRBJ2-4, with D possibly matching TRBD1 (6 bases). Trimming stripped 4 bases from V and 8 bases from J, with 12 bases between. The CDR3 has 13 amino acids. Per the germline V gene, CDR1 is SGHTA and CDR2 is FQGTGA. The CDR3 bases are TGTGCCAGCAGCTCCTGGTCAGGGGACATTCAGTACTTC. Protein product: CASSSWSGDIQYF.

The chain uses TRBV7-6 and TRBJ1-1; D unclear. Looked up from germline, CDR1 is SGHVS and CDR2 is FNYEAQ. V was clipped by 0 bases and J by 7 bases, with 9 bases between them. The CDR3 totals 13 residues. The CDR3 DNA follows: TGTGCCAGCAGCTTAGCTCCTGGCAGTGAAGCTTTCTTT. Protein: CASSLAPGSEAFF.

The chain uses TRBV6-1 and TRBJ2-5, with 8 bases aligning to TRBD2. There are 15 residues in the CDR3. The J segment lost 2 bases and the V segment lost 7 bases, leaving 9 bases of the junction unmatched. Germline V lookup: CDR1 MNHNS, CDR2 SASEGT. CDR3 loop: CASTFLGGGQETQYF. The CDR3 coding sequence is TGTGCCAGCACCTTCCTCGGGGGGGGACAAGAGACCCAGTACTTC.

The V and J genes are TRBV27 and TRBJ2-5; TRBD2 matches at 11 bases. In germline, CDR1 is MNHEY, CDR2 SMNVEV (reference sequence). The CDR3 covers 13 residues. Trimming cost V 5 bases and J 6 bases; bases outside gene matches: 2. CDR3 coding DNA: TGTGCCAGCAGTCAGACTAGCGGGAAGACCCAGTACTTC. Protein: CASSQTSGKTQYF.

This CDR3 is CASSPADRGNGYTF. The CDR3 nucleotides are TGTGCCAGCAGCCCCGCGGACAGGGGGAATGGCTACACCTTC. The V call is TRBV13, the J call TRBJ1-2; TRBD1 matches at 10 bases. The ends lost 5 bases at V and 6 bases at J; junction bases unmatched: 6. CDR3 length: 14 residues. Per the germline V gene, CDR1 is PRHDT and CDR2 is FYEKMQ (reference sequence).

The V and J genes are TRBV9 and TRBJ1-6; TRBD1 matches 10 bases. CDR3 length: 14 residues. V trimming: 4 bases; J trimming: 8 bases; junction bases outside the gene matches: 3. Germline CDR1 and CDR2: SGDLS and YYNGEE. The CDR3 sequence: CASSRDRGDSPLHF. CDR3 coding DNA: TGTGCCAGCAGCCGGGACAGGGGTGATTCACCCCTCCACTTT.

The chain uses TRBV4-1 and TRBJ2-5, with a weak D call TRBD1 (6 bases). CDR3 length: 16 amino acids. Germline V gene data show CDR1 as MGHRA and CDR2 as YSYEKL. With 4 bases removed from V and 1 base from J, the gap between germline ends came to 16 bases. CDR3 nucleotide sequence: TGCGCCAGCAGCCCACTGGGGGCGCTCTCCCAAGAGACCCAGTACTTC. Encoded protein: CASSPLGALSQETQYF.

This clone was detected only once. An end of the junction differs from the germline gene, which may be a read error. The chain carries TRBV7-8 and TRBJ2-3, with D tentatively TRBD1 (6 bases). Germline V gene data show CDR1 as SGHVS and CDR2 as FQNEAQ. The CDR3 totals 11 residues. The CDR3 region is CASSSGHQNTF. The CDR3 coding sequence is TGTGCCAGCAGCTCGGGACATCAGAACACTTTT.